This T cell receptor (beta chain) came from a study of shared clonotypes between healthy human individuals. The assay was carried out at the deep level. For each subset, genomic DNA was distributed in equal portions over several immunoSEQ plates. Clones were sequenced by immunoSEQ multiplex PCR, and TCRdb holds only the in-frame ones, with some missing. This table holds some 2.4 million clones, approximately 94% found once. CDR1 and CDR2 from the germline V gene are SGHTA and FQGNSA. V lost 0 bases, J lost 7 bases, and 18 bases lay in between. The CDR3 loop spans 16 amino acids. There were only Caucasian adults among the donors, and all lived in Nashville, Tennessee. CD4+ cells underwent separation, giving CD45RA+ naive and CD45RA-negative memory subsets.

The chain joins TRBV7-2 to TRBJ2-5, with no clear D. What was sequenced was naive CD4+ T cells from PBMCs. Subset defined: CD45RA+ positively selected. The TCR sequence derives from a man in his late teens or twenties in good health. Some clones in this sample may be carry-over from other donors' samples. The CDR3 sequence: CASSLAGVGVGGTQYF. CDR3 coding DNA: TGTGCCAGCAGCTTAGCGGGCGTGGGTGTAGGTGGGACCCAGTACTTC.